This T cell receptor (beta chain) originates from a study of blood T cell repertoires in COVID-19. Study summary: Sites across the United States, Italy and Spain contributed samples from acute and convalescent COVID-19. Nucleic acid was either cDNA or gDNA, and it came from T cells, B-cell-depleted T cells, or PBMCs.

Many counts were recorded for this clone. As originally analysed: From reference gene primer amplification, estimates of nucleated cell counts were derived. Generated by immunoSEQ multiplex PCR, the TCRdb table keeps only in-frame clones and is missing some. The DNA gave D and trimming, while V, J and clone size come from that table. The table lists over 75,000 clones, roughly 82% of them singletons. Deletions cut 2 bases from V and 6 bases from J, with 5 bases between. Germline CDR1 and CDR2: SGHNT and YENEEA. This CDR3 is 12 amino acids long. What was sequenced was peripheral blood. This receptor was taken from an elderly woman with acute or convalescent COVID-19. The rearrangement joins TRBV11-3 to TRBJ2-1; D is unclear. CDR3 coding DNA: TGTGCCAGCAGCTTAAATCTCAATGAGCAGTTCTTC. Translated: CASSLNLNEQFF.